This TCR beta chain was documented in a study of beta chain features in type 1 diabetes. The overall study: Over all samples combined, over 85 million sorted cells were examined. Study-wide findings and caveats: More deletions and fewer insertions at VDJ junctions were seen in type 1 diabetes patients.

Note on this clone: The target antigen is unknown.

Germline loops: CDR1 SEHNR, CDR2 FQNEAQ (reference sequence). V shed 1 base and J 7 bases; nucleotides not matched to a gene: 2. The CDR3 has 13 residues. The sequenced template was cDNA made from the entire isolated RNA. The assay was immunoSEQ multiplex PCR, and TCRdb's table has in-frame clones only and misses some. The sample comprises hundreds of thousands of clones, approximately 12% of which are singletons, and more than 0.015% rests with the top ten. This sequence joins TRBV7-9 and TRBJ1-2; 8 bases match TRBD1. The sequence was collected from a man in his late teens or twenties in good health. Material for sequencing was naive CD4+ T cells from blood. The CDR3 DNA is TGTGCCAGCAGCTTAGGACAGGGGCTTGGCTACACCTTC. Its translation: CASSLGQGLGYTF.